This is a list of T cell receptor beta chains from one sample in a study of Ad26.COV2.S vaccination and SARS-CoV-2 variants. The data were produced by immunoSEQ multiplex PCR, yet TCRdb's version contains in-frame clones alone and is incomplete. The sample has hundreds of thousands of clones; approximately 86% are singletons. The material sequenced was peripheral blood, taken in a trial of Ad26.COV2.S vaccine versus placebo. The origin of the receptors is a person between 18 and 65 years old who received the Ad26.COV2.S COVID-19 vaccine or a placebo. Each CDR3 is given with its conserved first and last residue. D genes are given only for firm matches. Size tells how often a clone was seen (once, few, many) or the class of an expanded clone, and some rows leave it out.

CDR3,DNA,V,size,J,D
CASSWTSGYNEQFF,TGTGCCAGCAGTTGGACGTCCGGGTACAATGAGCAGTTCTTC,TRBV27,-,TRBJ2-1,-
CASSPRASYEQYF,TGTGCCAGCAGCCCCAGGGCCTCCTACGAGCAGTACTTC,TRBV7-8,-,TRBJ2-7,-
CASAMGSSRDEQFF,TGTGCTAGTGCCATGGGATCTAGTCGGGACGAGCAGTTCTTC,TRBV12-5,-,TRBJ2-1,-
CSASKGYYEQYF,TGCAGTGCTAGTAAAGGCTACTACGAGCAGTACTTC,TRBV20-1,few,TRBJ2-7,-
CASSLGFSSYEQYF,TGTGCCAGCAGTTTAGGATTTTCCTCCTACGAGCAGTACTTC,TRBV9,-,TRBJ2-7,-
CASSQGTGRGNIQYF,TGCGCCAGCAGCCAAGGGACAGGGAGGGGAAACATTCAGTACTTC,TRBV4-1,-,TRBJ2-4,-
CASSTGQGTDTQYF,TGTGCCAGTAGTACTGGACAGGGCACAGATACGCAGTATTTT,TRBV19,-,TRBJ2-3,TRBD1
CASSGIGEQYF,TGTGCCAGTAGTGGCATCGGCGAGCAGTACTTC,TRBV19,-,TRBJ2-7,-
CASSNQGTGEQYF,TGTGCCAGTAGTAACCAGGGCACCGGCGAGCAGTACTTC,TRBV19,-,TRBJ2-7,-
CASSQAGLANEKLFF,TGCGCCAGCAGCCAAGCAGGGCTTGCTAATGAAAAACTGTTTTTT,TRBV4-1,-,TRBJ1-4,-
CASTNRAGAQSNQPQHF,TGTGCCAGCACCAATAGGGCAGGAGCCCAAAGCAATCAGCCCCAGCATTTT,TRBV28,-,TRBJ1-5,-
CASSQGWTSNYEQYF,TGTGCCAGCAGCCAAGGGTGGACATCAAACTACGAGCAGTACTTC,TRBV4-2,-,TRBJ2-7,-
CASSLGQGYYEQYF,TGTGCCAGCAGTTTGGGACAGGGGTACTACGAGCAGTACTTC,TRBV27,few,TRBJ2-7,TRBD1
CASGDRDQQFF,TGTGCCAGCGGGGACAGGGACCAGCAGTTCTTC,TRBV6-5,-,TRBJ2-1,TRBD1
CATSESDNYGYTF,TGTGCCACCAGTGAATCAGATAACTATGGCTACACCTTC,TRBV24-1,-,TRBJ1-2,-
CASSLSSPVGSPLHF,TGTGCCAGCAGTTTATCCTCCCCAGTGGGTTCACCCCTCCACTTT,TRBV27,-,TRBJ1-6,-
CASSPGHPSSYEQYF,TGTGCCAGCAGCCCCGGACACCCGAGCTCCTACGAGCAGTACTTC,TRBV7-2,-,TRBJ2-7,-
CASSSDRRDVSNEKLFF,TGTGCCAGCAGCTCGGACAGGCGGGACGTTTCTAATGAAAAACTGTTTTTT,TRBV28,-,TRBJ1-4,TRBD1
CASSQSITGNQPQHF,TGTGCCAGCTCACAGTCGATTACCGGCAATCAGCCCCAGCATTTT,TRBV18,-,TRBJ1-5,-
CASSLDSGGTTDTQYF,TGTGCCAGCAGCTTAGATTCCGGCGGAACCACAGATACGCAGTATTTT,TRBV11-2,-,TRBJ2-3,-
CASSQDPLTSSSTDTQYF,TGTGCCAGCAGCCAAGACCCGCTGACTAGTTCTAGCACAGATACGCAGTATTTT,TRBV3-1/TRBV3-2,-,TRBJ2-3,-
CASSLPGGANVLTF,TGCGCCAGCAGCTTGCCCGGAGGGGCCAACGTCCTGACTTTC,TRBV5-1,-,TRBJ2-6,-
CASSLGGNYGYTF,TGTGCCAGCAGCTTGGGGGGAAACTATGGCTACACCTTC,TRBV5-5,-,TRBJ1-2,-
CASSLGLAANTGELFF,TGCGCCAGCAGCCTGGGACTAGCGGCAAACACCGGGGAGCTGTTTTTT,TRBV5-1,-,TRBJ2-2,TRBD2
CSVGPGRAFTGELFF,TGCAGCGTTGGACCCGGCAGGGCTTTCACCGGGGAGCTGTTTTTT,TRBV29-1,-,TRBJ2-2,-
CASSPVGSNQPQHF,TGTGCCAGCAGCCCTGTGGGGAGCAATCAGCCCCAGCATTTT,TRBV25-1,-,TRBJ1-5,-
CASRPTVPEGYTF,TGTGCCAGCAGACCGACAGTACCCGAGGGCTACACCTTC,TRBV27,once,TRBJ1-2,-
CASSLNSVGTQYF,TGTGCCAGCAGCTTAAACAGCGTTGGGACCCAGTACTTC,TRBV7-2,-,TRBJ2-5,-
CASSYSAGSGKNIQYF,TGTGCCAGCAGTTACTCGGCAGGGTCGGGCAAAAACATTCAGTACTTC,TRBV6-5,-,TRBJ2-4,-
CASSQDRFTGHRQETQYF,TGCGCCAGCAGCCAAGATCGGTTTACAGGCCACCGTCAAGAGACCCAGTACTTC,TRBV4-3,-,TRBJ2-5,-
CASSIWTSGRTNNEQFF,TGTGCCAGCAGCATATGGACTAGCGGCCGCACCAATAATGAGCAGTTCTTC,TRBV7-9,-,TRBJ2-1,TRBD2
CASSPRGSTSGSTDTQYF,TGTGCCAGCTCACCAAGGGGATCGACTAGCGGGAGCACAGATACGCAGTATTTT,TRBV18,-,TRBJ2-3,TRBD2
CASSLKAGDYEQYF,TGCGCCAGCAGCTTAAAAGCGGGAGACTACGAGCAGTACTTC,TRBV5-1,-,TRBJ2-7,TRBD2
CATSRVAGPYNEQFF,TGTGCCACCAGCAGAGTGGCGGGCCCCTACAATGAGCAGTTCTTC,TRBV15,-,TRBJ2-1,-
CASSLQAEAFF,TGTGCCAGCAGCTTGCAGGCCGAAGCTTTCTTT,TRBV5-6,-,TRBJ1-1,-
CASRARLTSGHNEQFF,TGTGCCAGTAGGGCCCGTCTGACTAGCGGTCACAATGAGCAGTTCTTC,TRBV19,-,TRBJ2-1,TRBD2
CASSPRGGPYEQYF,TGTGCCAGCAGCCCCAGGGGCGGCCCCTACGAGCAGTACTTC,TRBV5-4,-,TRBJ2-7,-
CASSSTGGSSYNEQFF,TGTGCCAGCAGCTCGACGGGGGGGAGCTCCTACAATGAGCAGTTCTTC,TRBV9,-,TRBJ2-1,TRBD2
CASSSTGELFF,TGTGCCAGCAGTTCCACCGGGGAGCTGTTTTTT,TRBV28,-,TRBJ2-2,-
CASSQVLTGLNGYTF,TGCGCCAGCAGCCAGGTCCTTACAGGGTTAAATGGCTACACCTTC,TRBV4-1,-,TRBJ1-2,-
CASSPGTASSYEQYF,TGCGCCAGCAGCCCGGGGACCGCCAGCTCCTACGAGCAGTACTTC,TRBV5-1,few,TRBJ2-7,-
CASSQPGAWGTDTQYF,TGTGCCAGCAGCCAACCCGGGGCGTGGGGGACAGATACGCAGTATTTT,TRBV28,-,TRBJ2-3,-
CASSQERGTTYGYTF,TGCGCCAGCAGCCAAGAGAGGGGGACAACCTATGGCTACACCTTC,TRBV4-3,-,TRBJ1-2,-
CASTRNVGTEAFF,TGTGCCAGCACTAGGAACGTCGGTACTGAAGCTTTCTTT,TRBV28,-,TRBJ1-1,-
CASSSGQGVSYEQYF,TGTGCCAGCAGCTCGGGACAGGGGGTTTCCTACGAGCAGTACTTC,TRBV11-2,-,TRBJ2-7,TRBD1